The 11 T cell receptor beta chains reported below all come from one sample, sequenced in a study of T cells in women clearing cervical HPV infection. Sequencing used immunoSEQ multiplex PCR; TCRdb keeps in-frame clones, though not all of them. Across about 39,000 clones, the top ten clones capture approximately 5.9% of the sample. Sequencing was done on a sample of blood buffy coat. The receptors derive from a woman aged 18 to 69 with a cervical HPV16 infection that either progressed to CIN3+ or cleared (not recorded which).

Turning to this clone: The read finishes 3 residues shy of the CDR3 end, and the germline J gene is used to complete it. The rearrangement uses TRBV7-8 and TRBJ1-1; D gene unclear. The CDR3 sequence is 14 residues long. The V and J ends lost 2 bases and 1 base respectively, with 8 bases between them. Germline assignment: CDR1 SGHVS and CDR2 FQNEAQ. The CDR3 bases that were read are TGTGCCAGCAGCTTATTCCCGGGGAACACTGAA. It specifies CASSLFPGNTE. The CDR3 in its entirety is CASSLFPGNTEAFF.

On this clone: Coverage ceases 3 residues before the CDR3 finishes, and the germline J gene fills in the end. J is TRBJ2-7 and V is TRBV6-2 or TRBV6-3; TRBD2 aligns across 9 bases. The germline V gene encodes CDR1 MNHEY and CDR2 SVGEGT. This CDR3 is 14 amino acids long. The junction had 11 bases not matched to a gene; V was cut back by 8 bases and J by 6 bases. The CDR3 DNA, read in part, is TGTGCCAGCCTCCTGGGCGGGGGGGCCTTCGAG. Translating it yields CASLLGGGAFE. The complete CDR3 reads CASLLGGGAFEQYF.

Points on this clone: Coverage ceases 3 residues before the CDR3 finishes, and the germline J gene fills in the end. The chain uses TRBV2 and TRBJ1-4; 10 bases are shared with TRBD1. The germline V gene has CDR1 SNHLY and CDR2 FYNNEI. This CDR3 region has 18 residues. V dropped 6 bases and J dropped 5; count of bases not matched to a gene: 15. The CDR3 DNA, read in part, is TGTGCCAGCAGCGCCCGGGACAGGGGCCTAAGTCCCAATGAAAAA. This encodes CASSARDRGLSPNEK. The CDR3 in full is CASSARDRGLSPNEKLFF.

On this clone: One end of the junction varies from germline; a read error may be responsible. Sequencing ends 3 residues short of the CDR3 end; the germline J gene provides the rest. The rearrangement links TRBV4-2 to TRBJ2-2; D is uncertain. Germline CDR1 reads LGHNA; CDR2 reads YNFKEQ. This CDR3 has 13 residues. The CDR3 sequence is CASSQDQIGELFF. The sequenced CDR3 bases are TGCGCCAGCAGCCAAGATCAGATCGGGGAG.

As for this clone: The read falls 3 residues short of the CDR3 end, and the missing part is taken from the germline J gene. The V and J genes are TRBV29-1 and TRBJ2-1; D perhaps matches TRBD1 (5 bases). V gave up 1 base and J gave up 3 bases, with 10 bases separating them. This CDR3 spans 14 amino acids. Germline V gene lookup returns CDR1 SQVTM and CDR2 ANQGSEA. Here the CDR3 reads CSVEVGAYYNEQFF. CDR3 DNA, as far as it was read: TGCAGCGTTGAAGTAGGGGCTTACTACAATGAG.

Worth noting for this clone: Read coverage stops 3 residues before the CDR3 terminus; the germline J gene supplies the remainder. The chain is built from TRBV29-1 and TRBJ2-3; D not certain. The CDR3 runs to 13 residues. V was trimmed by 8 bases and J by 5 bases, leaving 17 bases between them. Germline V gives CDR1 SQVTM, CDR2 ANQGSEA. Incomplete CDR3 DNA: TGCAGCACCAAGGGTCCGGAACTAGATACG. Encoded protein: CSTKGPELDT. In full, the CDR3 reads CSTKGPELDTQYF.

A remark on this clone: Read sequence stops 3 residues before the CDR3 end, and the germline J gene provides the missing end. The chain couples TRBV20-1 to TRBJ1-2; TRBD1 agrees at 8 bases. Germline V gives CDR1 DFQATT, CDR2 SNEGSKA (reference sequence). The CDR3 is made up of 12 amino acids. The sequenced CDR3 bases are TGCAGTGCTCACGACAGGGGTGGCGGC. Translating gives CSAHDRGGG. The whole CDR3 region reads CSAHDRGGGYTF.

A note on this clone: The read halts 3 residues ahead of the CDR3 end, with the missing end drawn from the germline J gene. This sequence joins TRBV5-5 and TRBJ2-7, with 10 positions matching TRBD2. In germline, CDR1 is SGHKS, CDR2 YYEKEE (reference sequence). CDR3 length equals 15 residues. Trimming took 0 bases from V and 4 from J; bases not matched to a gene: 4. The sequenced CDR3 bases are TGTGCCAGCAGCTTGGCGGTGACTAGCGGGTACGAG. The encoded protein is CASSLAVTSGYE. The whole CDR3 protein is CASSLAVTSGYEQYF.

Points on this clone: The observed sequence ends 3 residues before the CDR3 terminus, with the missing tail filled in from the germline J gene. The chain uses TRBV19 and TRBJ1-2; TRBD1 matches 11 bases. The CDR3 consists of 15 residues. From germline, CDR1 is LNHDA and CDR2 SQIVND (reference sequence). The covered CDR3 bases are TGTGCCACCCAAGGCGGACAGGGGGCGCCCCACGAC. Amino acids: CATQGGQGAPHD. From start to end, the CDR3 is CATQGGQGAPHDYTF.

In the case of this clone: The read halts 3 residues ahead of the CDR3 end, with the missing end drawn from the germline J gene. The chain couples TRBV2 to TRBJ2-5; a possible D gene is TRBD2 (5 bases). V gave up 5 bases and J gave up 5 bases, with 9 bases separating them. There are 12 residues in the CDR3. CDR1 and CDR2 from the germline V gene are SNHLY and FYNNEI. This CDR3 is CASSYGVETQYF. The covered CDR3 bases are TGTGCCAGCAGTTACGGGGTCGAGACC.

Worth noting for this clone: From the germline J gene comes the end of the CDR3, since the read stops 3 residues before it. This sequence joins TRBV19 and TRBJ2-3; tentative D call: TRBD1 (7 bases). The CDR3 is 15 amino acids. The germline gives CDR1 LNHDA, CDR2 SQIVND (reference sequence). CDR3 in amino acids: CASSIKSQGEETQYF. The sequenced CDR3 bases are TGTGCCAGTAGTATAAAGTCGCAGGGGGAGGAGACG. The entire variable domain, with the rest obtained from reference TRBV19 and TRBJ2-3, is as follows: DGGITQSPKYLFRKEGQNVTLSCEQNLNHDAMYWYRQDPGQGLRLIYYSQIVNDFQKGDIAEGYSVSREKKESFPLTVTSAQKNPTAFYLCASSIKSQGEETQYFGPGTRLTVL.